The rows below give T cell receptor beta chains drawn from one sample of a study of T cell responses to AZD1222 COVID-19 vaccine. Generated by immunoSEQ multiplex PCR, the TCRdb table keeps only in-frame clones and is missing some. There are 80,000 to 100,000 clones in the sample; roughly 86% occur only once, and about 2.6% lies in the top ten. The sequences come from peripheral blood, collected on day 0 of MenACWY control vaccination. These receptors were collected from an adult in good health. Each CDR3 is given with its conserved first and last residue. The D gene is left open where the match is weak. Not every row has a clone size; where given, it reads once, few, many or a size class.

abundance: NA
v_gene: TRBV28
d_gene: NA
j_gene: TRBJ2-2
CDR3aa: CASRKRPGHLTGELFF
CDR3nt: TGTGCCAGCAGGAAGCGGCCGGGACACCTCACCGGGGAGCTGTTTTTT

abundance: NA
v_gene: TRBV7-3
d_gene: TRBD1
j_gene: TRBJ2-5
CDR3aa: CASSPGTGQETQYF
CDR3nt: TGTGCCAGCAGCCCGGGGACAGGCCAAGAGACCCAGTACTTC

abundance: NA
v_gene: TRBV7-9
d_gene: NA
j_gene: TRBJ1-2
CDR3aa: CASSFTPTGSTAYGYTF
CDR3nt: TGTGCCAGCAGCTTTACCCCGACAGGCTCAACGGCCTATGGCTACACCTTC

abundance: NA
v_gene: TRBV5-1
d_gene: NA
j_gene: TRBJ1-1
CDR3aa: CASSPGPMNTEAFF
CDR3nt: TGCGCCAGCAGCCCAGGACCGATGAACACTGAAGCTTTCTTT

abundance: NA
v_gene: TRBV28
d_gene: TRBD1
j_gene: TRBJ1-2
CDR3aa: CASSSTGRAGYTF
CDR3nt: TGTGCCAGCAGTTCGACAGGGCGGGCAGGCTACACCTTC

abundance: NA
v_gene: TRBV9
d_gene: TRBD1
j_gene: TRBJ1-2
CDR3aa: CASSTHGDRAYGYTF
CDR3nt: TGTGCCAGCAGCACCCACGGGGACAGGGCCTATGGCTACACCTTC

abundance: NA
v_gene: TRBV11-2
d_gene: NA
j_gene: TRBJ1-2
CDR3aa: CASSRQIRGASYGYTF
CDR3nt: TGTGCCAGCAGCCGACAGATCAGAGGGGCGAGCTATGGCTACACCTTC

abundance: NA
v_gene: TRBV5-5
d_gene: NA
j_gene: TRBJ2-5
CDR3aa: CASSPRTIMETQYF
CDR3nt: TGTGCCAGCAGCCCCCGGACTATTATGGAGACCCAGTACTTC

abundance: NA
v_gene: TRBV19
d_gene: NA
j_gene: TRBJ1-4
CDR3aa: CASSLAGREKLFF
CDR3nt: TGTGCCAGTAGTTTGGCAGGGCGAGAAAAACTGTTTTTT

abundance: NA
v_gene: TRBV16
d_gene: NA
j_gene: TRBJ1-6
CDR3aa: CASSQYGTGNSPLHF
CDR3nt: TGTGCCAGCAGCCAGTACGGGACGGGGAATTCACCCCTCCACTTT

abundance: once
v_gene: TRBV7-2
d_gene: TRBD1
j_gene: TRBJ2-7
CDR3aa: CASSSRTGYEQYF
CDR3nt: TGTGCCAGCAGCAGCCGGACAGGCTACGAGCAGTACTTC

abundance: NA
v_gene: TRBV6-5
d_gene: TRBD2
j_gene: TRBJ2-1
CDR3aa: CASIVSGGTYNEQFF
CDR3nt: TGTGCCAGCATTGTAAGCGGGGGGACCTACAATGAGCAGTTCTTC

abundance: NA
v_gene: TRBV14
d_gene: NA
j_gene: TRBJ1-2
CDR3aa: CASSHYPWELKGYTF
CDR3nt: TGTGCCAGCAGCCATTATCCATGGGAACTAAAGGGCTACACCTTC

abundance: once
v_gene: TRBV12-3/TRBV12-4
d_gene: NA
j_gene: TRBJ2-3
CDR3aa: CASYYHTDTQYF
CDR3nt: TGTGCCAGCTACTACCACACAGATACGCAGTATTTT

abundance: NA
v_gene: TRBV4-1
d_gene: TRBD1
j_gene: TRBJ1-4
CDR3aa: CASSRGTGVEKLFF
CDR3nt: TGCGCCAGCAGCCGAGGGACAGGGGTGGAAAAACTGTTTTTT

abundance: NA
v_gene: TRBV7-4
d_gene: NA
j_gene: TRBJ1-1
CDR3aa: CASTQDLFYPAFF
CDR3nt: TGTGCCAGCACGCAAGATCTTTTTTATCCGGCTTTCTTT

abundance: NA
v_gene: TRBV7-9
d_gene: TRBD1
j_gene: TRBJ2-2
CDR3aa: CASSSYYRGTGELFF
CDR3nt: TGTGCCAGCAGCTCTTATTACAGGGGAACCGGGGAGCTGTTTTTT